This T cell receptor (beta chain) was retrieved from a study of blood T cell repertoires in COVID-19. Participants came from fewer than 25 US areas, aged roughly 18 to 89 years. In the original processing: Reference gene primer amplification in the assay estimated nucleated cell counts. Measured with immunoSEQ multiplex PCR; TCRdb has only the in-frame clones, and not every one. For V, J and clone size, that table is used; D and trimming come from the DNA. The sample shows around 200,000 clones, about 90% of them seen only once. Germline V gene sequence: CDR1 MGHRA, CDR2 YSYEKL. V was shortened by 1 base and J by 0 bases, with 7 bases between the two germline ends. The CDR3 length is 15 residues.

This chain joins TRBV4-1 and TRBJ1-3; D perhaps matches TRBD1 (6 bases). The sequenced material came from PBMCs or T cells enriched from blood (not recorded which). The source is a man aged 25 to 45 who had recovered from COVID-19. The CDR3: CASSQGTVSGNTIYF. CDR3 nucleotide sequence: TGCGCCAGCAGCCAAGGGACAGTCTCTGGAAACACCATATATTTT.